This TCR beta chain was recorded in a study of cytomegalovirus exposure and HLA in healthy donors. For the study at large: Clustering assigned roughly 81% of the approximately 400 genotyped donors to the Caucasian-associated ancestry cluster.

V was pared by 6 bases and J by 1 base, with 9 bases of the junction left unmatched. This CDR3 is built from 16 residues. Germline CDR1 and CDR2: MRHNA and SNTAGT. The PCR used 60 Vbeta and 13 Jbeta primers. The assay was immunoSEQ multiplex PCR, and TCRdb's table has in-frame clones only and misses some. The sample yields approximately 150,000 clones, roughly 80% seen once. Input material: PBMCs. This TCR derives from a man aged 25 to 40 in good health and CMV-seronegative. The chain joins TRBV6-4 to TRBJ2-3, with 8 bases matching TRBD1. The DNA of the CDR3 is TGTGCCAGCAGCCCACATCTGGGACAGGGCACAGATACGCAGTATTTT. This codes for CASSPHLGQGTDTQYF.